One T cell receptor (beta chain) is described in this entry. Antigen: not known. Here immunoSEQ multiplex PCR was the method, and the copy in TCRdb shows in-frame clones only, minus some. This table has 70,000 to 95,000 clones, around 80% appearing once. The data stem from a study of OX40 agonist ivuxolimab in advanced cancers. Turning to the study itself: Aged about 20 to 80 with a mean of approximately 57 years, they were less than 90% male. Of the participants, over 30% had some prior anti-PD-1, anti-PD-L1 or anti-CTLA-4 therapy, which was allowed. Partial responses occurred in three patients (one hepatocellular carcinoma, two cutaneous melanoma). Notes on the study in general: CD4+ T cells averaged fewer expanded clones than CD8+ T cells.

Germline V gene sequence: CDR1 SGDLS, CDR2 YYNGEE. The V and J ends lost 3 bases and 4 bases respectively, with 14 bases between them. This CDR3 is 15 amino acids long. The receptor was isolated from an adult with an advanced solid tumor such as melanoma, head and neck, liver or kidney cancer. This chain links TRBV9 with TRBJ1-3, with a weak D call TRBD1 (6 bases). Here the sequenced sample was CD4+ or CD8+ T cells sorted from blood, taken in a trial of the OX40 agonist ivuxolimab. This CDR3 is CASSEGQVNGNTIYF. CDR3 nucleotide sequence: TGTGCCAGCAGCGAGGGACAAGTGAACGGAAACACCATATATTTT.